What follows is one T cell receptor (beta chain) and its context. What it binds is not known. TCRdb itself ran the 5' RACE reads through MiXCR, one entry per CDR3 protein. This table holds some 1,700,000 distinct CDR3 sequences, more than 30% found once. The sample originates from a study of identical twins. This CDR3 has 14 amino acids. In germline, CDR1 is SEHNR, CDR2 FQNEAQ (reference sequence). Germline trimming cut 4 bases from V and 6 bases from J; bases unmatched to any gene: 9. General observations from the study: Compared with unrelated sharing, twin-shared out-of-frame alpha sequences had more low-probability sequences.

Healthy Caucasians supplied all donations. What was sequenced was cord blood. The receptor was isolated from a newborn girl in good health. The genes are TRBV7-9 and TRBJ2-7, with 7 bases aligning to TRBD1. The CDR3 here is CASSSAGTVGEQYF. CDR3 in DNA: TGTGCCAGCAGCTCAGCAGGGACAGTGGGCGAGCAGTACTTC. Full variable domain (outside the CDR3, taken from reference TRBV7-9 and TRBJ2-7): DTGVSQNPRHKITKRGQNVTFRCDPISEHNRLYWYRQTLGQGPEFLTYFQNEAQLEKSRLLSDRFSAERPKGSFSTLEIQRTEQGDSAMYLCASSSAGTVGEQYFGPGTRLTVT.